What follows are 7 T cell receptor beta chains derived from one specimen sequenced in a study of CD8+ T cells in alopecia areata. Extraction of RNA preceded its reverse transcription into cDNA, which served as the sequencing template. Measured with immunoSEQ multiplex PCR; TCRdb has only the in-frame clones, and not every one. The sample contains about 120,000 clones, roughly 69% of which appear only once. Sequencing was done on a sample of CD4+ T cells sorted from blood. These receptors were taken from a human donor in good health.

The J gene is TRBJ2-1, the V gene TRBV7-2; TRBD1 matches 7 bases. After removal of 4 bases from V and 9 bases from J, the junction contained 15 bases not matched to a gene. Germline values: CDR1 SGHTA, CDR2 FQGNSA. This CDR3 has 16 amino acids. In nucleotides, the CDR3 is TGTGCCAGCAGCTCTCCTTGGGGCCGACAGGGAGCTGAGCAGTTCTTC. It specifies CASSSPWGRQGAEQFF.

The rearrangement links TRBV15 to TRBJ2-7; D is possibly TRBD2 (6 bases). V lost 3 bases, J lost 5 bases, and 11 bases lay in between. This CDR3 comprises 13 residues. Germline V gives CDR1 LNHNV, CDR2 YYDKDF (reference sequence). The CDR3 protein is CATSSSRGNEQYF. Here the CDR3 DNA reads TGTGCCACCAGCAGTAGCCGGGGGAACGAGCAGTACTTC.

The genes are TRBV2 and TRBJ1-2; possibly TRBD1 for D (5 bases). V shed 1 base and J shed 2 bases, with 11 bases lying between them. This CDR3 contains 15 residues. CDR1 and CDR2 (germline): SNHLY, FYNNEI. CDR3 residues: CASSEVAGQNYGYTF. Here the CDR3 DNA reads TGTGCCAGCAGTGAAGTTGCAGGGCAGAACTATGGCTACACCTTC.

This clone turned up a few times. The chain links TRBV19 to TRBJ2-7, with D perhaps matching TRBD1 (5 bases). This CDR3 contains 16 residues. From germline, CDR1 is LNHDA and CDR2 SQIVND (reference sequence). Deletions cut 10 bases from V and 0 bases from J, with 22 bases between. CDR3 loop: CATNQGSPSSSYEQYF. CDR3 sequence (DNA): TGTGCCACCAACCAGGGCAGCCCTTCCAGCTCCTACGAGCAGTACTTC.

This chain links TRBV30 with TRBJ1-5; a weak D match, TRBD1 (6 bases). The CDR3 is made up of 14 amino acids. V was pared by 0 bases and J by 4 bases, with 10 bases between. Germline V CDR1 and CDR2: GTSNPN, SVGIG (reference sequence). CDR3 sequence (DNA): TGTGCCTGGAGTGTGGGGGGGCCTAATCAGCCCCAGCATTTT. Protein sequence: CAWSVGGPNQPQHF.

This clone has a handful of counts. V gene TRBV6-1 combines with J gene TRBJ2-3; 7 nucleotides line up with TRBD1. Germline CDR1 and CDR2: MNHNS and SASEGT. This CDR3 is 14 amino acids long. Losses at the gene ends were 4 bases for V and 2 bases for J; bases not matched to a gene: 3. The CDR3 bases are TGTGCCAGCAGTGCGACAGGGATCACAGATACGCAGTATTTT. As protein: CASSATGITDTQYF.

V usage is TRBV2 and J usage is TRBJ1-3; no definite D call. The germline CDR1 and CDR2 sequences are SNHLY and FYNNEI. V lost 1 base and J 0 bases, leaving 7 bases between the germline ends. The CDR3 spans 15 residues. DNA for the CDR3: TGTGCCAGCAGTGAAGGGAGGAGCTCTGGAAACACCATATATTTT. Translation gives CASSEGRSSGNTIYF.